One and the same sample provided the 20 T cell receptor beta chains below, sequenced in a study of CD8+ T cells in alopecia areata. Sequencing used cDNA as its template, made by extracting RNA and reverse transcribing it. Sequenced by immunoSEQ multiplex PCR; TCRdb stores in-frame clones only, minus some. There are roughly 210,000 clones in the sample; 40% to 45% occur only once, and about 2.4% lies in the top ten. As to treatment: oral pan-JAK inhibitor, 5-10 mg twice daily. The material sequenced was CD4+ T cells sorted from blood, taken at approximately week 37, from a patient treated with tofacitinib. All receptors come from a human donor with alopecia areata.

Written as DNA, the CDR3 is TGTGCCAGCAGCTTACTAGCGGGAGTAGATGGCGGGGAGCTGTTTTTT. This codes for CASSLLAGVDGGELFF. J is TRBJ2-2 and V is TRBV7-2; 10 nucleotides align to TRBD2. J was trimmed by 7 bases and V by 2 bases; bases with no gene match: 7. CDR1 and CDR2 (germline): SGHTA, FQGNSA. The CDR3 length is 16 residues.

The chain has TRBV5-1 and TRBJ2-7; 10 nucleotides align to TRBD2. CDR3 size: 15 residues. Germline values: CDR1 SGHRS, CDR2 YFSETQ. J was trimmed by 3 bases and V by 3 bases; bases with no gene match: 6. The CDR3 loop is CASSSTGTSVYEQYF. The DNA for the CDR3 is TGCGCCAGCAGCTCTACCGGGACTAGCGTCTACGAGCAGTACTTC.

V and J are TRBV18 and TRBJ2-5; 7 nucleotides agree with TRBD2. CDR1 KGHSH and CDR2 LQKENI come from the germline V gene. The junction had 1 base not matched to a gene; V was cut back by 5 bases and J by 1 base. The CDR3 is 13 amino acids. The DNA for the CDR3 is TGTGCCAGCTCATCTAGCGGCCAAGAGACCCAGTACTTC. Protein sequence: CASSSSGQETQYF.

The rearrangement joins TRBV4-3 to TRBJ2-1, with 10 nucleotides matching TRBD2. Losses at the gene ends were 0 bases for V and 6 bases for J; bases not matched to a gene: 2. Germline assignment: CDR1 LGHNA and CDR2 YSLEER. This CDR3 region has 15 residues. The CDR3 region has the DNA TGCGCCAGCAGCCAAGAACTAGCGGGATCCAATGAGCAGTTCTTC. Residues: CASSQELAGSNEQFF.

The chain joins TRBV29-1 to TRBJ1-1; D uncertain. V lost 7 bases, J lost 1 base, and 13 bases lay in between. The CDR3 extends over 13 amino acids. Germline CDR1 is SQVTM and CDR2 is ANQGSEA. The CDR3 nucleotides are TGCAGCGGGCATAGGGAAACGAACACTGAAGCTTTCTTT. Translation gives CSGHRETNTEAFF.

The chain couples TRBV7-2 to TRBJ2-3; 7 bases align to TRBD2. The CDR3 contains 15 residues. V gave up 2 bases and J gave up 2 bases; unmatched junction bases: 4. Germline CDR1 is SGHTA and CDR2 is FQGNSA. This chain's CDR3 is CASSLLLAATDTQYF. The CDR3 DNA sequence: TGTGCCAGCAGCTTATTGCTAGCGGCCACAGATACGCAGTATTTT.

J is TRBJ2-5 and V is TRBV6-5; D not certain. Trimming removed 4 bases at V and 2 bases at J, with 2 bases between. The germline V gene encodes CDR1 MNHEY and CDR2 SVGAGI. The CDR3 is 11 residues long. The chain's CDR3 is CASSSQETQYF. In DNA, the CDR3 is TGTGCCAGCAGTTCTCAAGAGACCCAGTACTTC.

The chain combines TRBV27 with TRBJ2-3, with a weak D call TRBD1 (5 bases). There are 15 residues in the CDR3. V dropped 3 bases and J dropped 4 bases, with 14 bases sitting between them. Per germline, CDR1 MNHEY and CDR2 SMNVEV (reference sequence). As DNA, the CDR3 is TGTGCCAGCAGTTTGCAGGGCCGACACCCAGATACGCAGTATTTT. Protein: CASSLQGRHPDTQYF.

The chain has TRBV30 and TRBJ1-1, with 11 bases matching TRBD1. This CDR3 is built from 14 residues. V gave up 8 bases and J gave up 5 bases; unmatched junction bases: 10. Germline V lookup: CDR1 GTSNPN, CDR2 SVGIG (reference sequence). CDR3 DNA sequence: TGTGCCGGCGGGACAGGGGGGGGAACGACTGAAGCTTTCTTT. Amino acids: CAGGTGGGTTEAFF.

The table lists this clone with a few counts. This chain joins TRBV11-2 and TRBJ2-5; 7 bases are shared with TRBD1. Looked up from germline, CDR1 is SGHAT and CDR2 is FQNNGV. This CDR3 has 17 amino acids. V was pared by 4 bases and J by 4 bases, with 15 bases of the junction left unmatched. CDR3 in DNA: TGTGCCAGCAGCTCTAGGTTAGGACAGGCCGCGGGAGAGACCCAGTACTTC. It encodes CASSSRLGQAAGETQYF.

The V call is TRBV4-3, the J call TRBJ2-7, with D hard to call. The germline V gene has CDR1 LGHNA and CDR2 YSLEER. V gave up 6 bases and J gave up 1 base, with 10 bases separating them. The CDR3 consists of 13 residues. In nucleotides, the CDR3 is TGCGCCAGCAGTTCGGCCCGATCCTACGAGCAGTACTTC. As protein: CASSSARSYEQYF.

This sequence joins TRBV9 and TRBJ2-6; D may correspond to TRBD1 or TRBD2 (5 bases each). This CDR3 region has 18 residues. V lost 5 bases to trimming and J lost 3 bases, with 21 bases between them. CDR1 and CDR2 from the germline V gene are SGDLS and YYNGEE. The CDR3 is CASSTRGAAFRGANVLTF. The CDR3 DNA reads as TGTGCCAGCAGTACCCGAGGGGCGGCCTTCCGTGGGGCCAACGTCCTGACTTTC.

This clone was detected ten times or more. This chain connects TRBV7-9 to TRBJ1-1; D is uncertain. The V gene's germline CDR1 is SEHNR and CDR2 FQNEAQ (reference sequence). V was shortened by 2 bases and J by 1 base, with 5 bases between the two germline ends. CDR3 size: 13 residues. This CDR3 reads CASSLLPNTEAFF. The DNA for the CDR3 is TGTGCCAGCAGCTTATTACCGAACACTGAAGCTTTCTTT.

CDR3 region: CASSLLTGGDWVGYTF. In nucleotides, the CDR3 is TGTGCCAGCAGCTTACTGACAGGGGGCGATTGGGTCGGCTACACCTTC. V is TRBV7-9 and J is TRBJ1-2; TRBD1 aligns across 10 bases. The CDR3 contains 16 residues. Germline loops: CDR1 SEHNR, CDR2 FQNEAQ (reference sequence). Trimming at V came to 2 bases and at J to 8 bases, leaving 11 bases not matched to a gene.

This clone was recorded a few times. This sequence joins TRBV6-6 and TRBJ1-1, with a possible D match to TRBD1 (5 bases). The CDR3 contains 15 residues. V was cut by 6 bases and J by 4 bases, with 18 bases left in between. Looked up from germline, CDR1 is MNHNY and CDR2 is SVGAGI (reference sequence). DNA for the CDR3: TGTGCCAGCAGCGAAATGGGGTCGGGGGGCACTGAAGCTTTCTTT. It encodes CASSEMGSGGTEAFF.

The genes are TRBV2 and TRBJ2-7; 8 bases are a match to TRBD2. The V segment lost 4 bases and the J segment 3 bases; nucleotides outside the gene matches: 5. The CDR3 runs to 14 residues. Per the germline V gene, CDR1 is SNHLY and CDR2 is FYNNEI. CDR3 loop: CASSGIAGYYEQYF. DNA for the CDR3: TGTGCCAGCAGTGGGATAGCGGGGTACTACGAGCAGTACTTC.

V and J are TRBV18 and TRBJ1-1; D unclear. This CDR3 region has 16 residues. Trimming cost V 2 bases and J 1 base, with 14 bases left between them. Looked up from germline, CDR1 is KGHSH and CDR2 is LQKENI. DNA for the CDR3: TGTGCCAGCTCACCATTCGTATCAAGAGAGAACACTGAAGCTTTCTTT. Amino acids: CASSPFVSRENTEAFF. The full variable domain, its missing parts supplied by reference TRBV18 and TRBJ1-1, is NAGVMQNPRHLVRRRGQEARLRCSPMKGHSHVYWYRQLPEEGLKFMVYLQKENIIDESGMPKERFSAEFPKEGPSILRIQQVVRGDSAAYFCASSPFVSRENTEAFFGQGTRLTVV.

The CDR3 here is CASSSSGGRTEAFF. The CDR3 nucleotides read TGTGCCAGCAGCTCCTCCGGGGGGCGGACTGAAGCTTTCTTT. This chain joins TRBV28 and TRBJ1-1; tentative D call: TRBD1 (6 bases). CDR3 length: 14 residues. Germline lookup yields CDR1 MDHEN and CDR2 SYDVKM. V was shortened by 6 bases and J by 5 bases, with 16 bases between the two germline ends.

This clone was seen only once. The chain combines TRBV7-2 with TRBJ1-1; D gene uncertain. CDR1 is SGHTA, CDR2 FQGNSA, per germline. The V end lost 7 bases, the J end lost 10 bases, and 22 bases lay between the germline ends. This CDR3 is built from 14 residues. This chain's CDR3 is CASKEGWATGRAFF. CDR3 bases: TGTGCCAGCAAAGAAGGTTGGGCGACGGGCAGAGCTTTCTTT.

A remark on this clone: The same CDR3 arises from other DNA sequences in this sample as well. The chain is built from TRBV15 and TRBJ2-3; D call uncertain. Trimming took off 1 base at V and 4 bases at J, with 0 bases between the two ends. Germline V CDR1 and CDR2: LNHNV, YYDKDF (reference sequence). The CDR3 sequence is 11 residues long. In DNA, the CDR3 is TGTGCCACCAGCAGAGCAGATACGCAGTATTTT. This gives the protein CATSRADTQYF.